The table lists the clone carrying this T cell receptor (beta chain) with many counts. Its antigen is currently unknown. This sample is drawn from a study of Graves' ophthalmopathy and Graves' hyperthyroidism. The study's findings and limits: Thyroid clonotypes that were expanded above 0.001 frequency mostly also appeared in blood.

RNA served as the template for amplifying TCR beta CDR3 regions. Second-round multiplex PCR came after a first-round RT-PCR that employed HTBI primers. TCRdb analysed the multiplex PCR reads with MiXCR anew, one entry per CDR3 protein. The repertoire holds hundreds of thousands of distinct CDR3 sequences, with around 21% as singletons. There are 16 residues in the CDR3. Germline CDR1 reads LNHNV; CDR2 reads YYDKDF (reference sequence). V was pared by 3 bases and J by 0 bases, with 5 bases of the junction left unmatched. Ages of hyperthyroidism patients ran from 18 to 65, and their diagnoses were new, under 2 months' duration.

Sequencing input: peripheral blood. This sequence originates from a woman younger than 35 with stable Graves' hyperthyroidism. The chain recombines TRBV15 with TRBJ2-5; 9 nucleotides agree with TRBD1. CDR3 sequence: CATSSPTGGNQETQYF. For the CDR3, the DNA is TGTGCCACCAGCAGCCCGACAGGGGGGAACCAAGAGACCCAGTACTTC.